Reported below is one T cell receptor beta chain. There are 12 residues in the CDR3. Germline V gene lookup returns CDR1 SGHDN and CDR2 FVKESK. Between the trimmed V and J ends, which lost 2 bases and 9 bases, there was a span of 8 bases. The assay was immunoSEQ multiplex PCR, and TCRdb's table has in-frame clones only and misses some. The data hold 200,000 to 250,000 clones, with about four fifths observed a single time. This specimen comes from a study of blood T cell repertoires in COVID-19. This chain joins TRBV14 and TRBJ1-5, with a possible D match to TRBD1 (6 bases). Input material: PBMCs or T cells enriched from blood (not recorded which). This TCR was sampled from a man aged 55 to 69 who had recovered from COVID-19. This chain's CDR3 is CASSQTRGPQHF. The CDR3 coding sequence is TGTGCCAGCAGCCAAACCAGGGGGCCCCAGCATTTT.